Below, 9 T cell receptor beta chains from the same sample are listed, as sequenced in a study of T cell repertoires in cytomegalovirus infection. TCRdb independently ran MiXCR on the reads; one entry per CDR3 protein. The sample lists 46,000 or so distinct CDR3 sequences; 20% to 25% were seen once. Their target antigens are unknown. Input material: PBMCs, sequenced either directly or after in vitro stimulation (not recorded which). Source of these receptors: a human donor in good health (CMV status not recorded). Some clones in this sample may be carry-over from other donors' samples.

The rearrangement joins TRBV20-1 to TRBJ2-7, with D perhaps TRBD1 (5 bases). CDR3 length: 12 amino acids. Trimming stripped 6 bases from V and 2 bases from J, with 11 bases between. Germline loops: CDR1 DFQATT, CDR2 SNEGSKA (reference sequence). CDR3 sequence: CSAPTETYEQYF. The CDR3, as DNA: TGCAGTGCCCCGACAGAAACCTACGAGCAGTACTTC.

This clonotype has at least ten counts. The chain couples TRBV7-2 to TRBJ2-7; 13 nucleotides align to TRBD2. The CDR3 totals 15 residues. J lost 7 bases, V lost 6 bases, and 9 bases had no gene match. The germline V gene has CDR1 SGHTA and CDR2 FQGNSA. The CDR3 loop is CASRSGLAGSGEQYF. The DNA for the CDR3 is TGTGCCAGCAGGTCGGGACTAGCGGGGTCGGGGGAGCAGTACTTC.

Many counts were recorded for this clonotype. The chain is built from TRBV7-9 and TRBJ2-1; weak D call: TRBD2 (6 bases). Trimming took 2 bases from V and 1 from J, leaving 12 bases between them. This CDR3 spans 16 amino acids. The germline CDR1 and CDR2 sequences are SEHNR and FQNEAQ (reference sequence). The CDR3 region is CASSLSLAGSYNEQFF. The CDR3 DNA is TGTGCCAGCAGCTTATCCCTCGCGGGATCCTACAATGAGCAGTTCTTC.

This clonotype appeared a few times. The rearrangement links TRBV6-2 or TRBV6-3 to TRBJ2-1; D possibly corresponds to TRBD2 (6 bases). The CDR3 length is 12 residues. The V and J ends lost 7 bases and 9 bases respectively, with 13 bases between them. Looked up from germline, CDR1 is MNHEY and CDR2 is SVGEGT. CDR3 sequence: CASTARGGEQFF. CDR3 coding DNA: TGTGCCAGCACCGCCCGGGGAGGTGAGCAGTTCTTC.

This clonotype was counted many times. This sequence joins TRBV7-2 and TRBJ1-1, with D hard to call. Trimming removed 1 base at V and 3 bases at J, with 6 bases between. The CDR3 extends over 13 amino acids. Per the germline V gene, CDR1 is SGHTA and CDR2 is FQGNSA. The CDR3 nucleotides read TGTGCCAGCAGCTTAGTGGTCTACACTGAAGCTTTCTTT. Encoded protein: CASSLVVYTEAFF.

At least ten counts were recorded for this clonotype. The gene calls are TRBV5-1 and TRBJ2-3; D is ambiguous. Between the trimmed V and J ends, which lost 2 bases and 0 bases, there was a span of 13 bases. The CDR3 sequence is 16 residues long. Germline V lookup: CDR1 SGHRS, CDR2 YFSETQ. CDR3 in DNA: TGCGCCAGCAGCTTTAATTCGGCAGATAGCACAGATACGCAGTATTTT. This encodes CASSFNSADSTDTQYF.

J is TRBJ2-5 and V is TRBV6-5; 8 nucleotides match TRBD2. Germline CDR1 MNHEY, CDR2 SVGAGI. Trimming removed 5 bases from V and 5 bases from J; junction bases left unmatched: 13. This CDR3 region has 16 residues. The CDR3 DNA sequence: TGTGCCAGCAGTGGAACGGCGGGGGGCCTAGGGGAGACCCAGTACTTC. This translates into CASSGTAGGLGETQYF.

The V and J genes are TRBV20-1 and TRBJ2-1; perhaps D is TRBD1 or TRBD2 (5 bases each). Germline assignment: CDR1 DFQATT and CDR2 SNEGSKA (reference sequence). Trimming took off 1 base at V and 0 bases at J, with 13 bases between the two ends. The CDR3 extends over 16 amino acids. For the CDR3, the DNA is TGCAGTGCTAGAGCCAGGGCAGGGAGCTCCTACAATGAGCAGTTCTTC. It translates to CSARARAGSSYNEQFF.

This clonotype came up many times. The V call is TRBV4-1, the J call TRBJ2-1, with 7 bases fitting TRBD1. With V trimmed by 0 bases and J by 4 bases, 15 bases remained unmatched. CDR1 is MGHRA and CDR2 is YSYEKL in the germline V gene. The CDR3 contains 19 residues. The CDR3 reads CASSQDPPRPGQLYNEQFF. The CDR3 DNA reads TGCGCCAGCAGCCAAGATCCCCCGAGACCGGGACAGCTTTACAATGAGCAGTTCTTC.